This T cell receptor beta chain was sequenced during a study of blood T cell repertoires in COVID-19. Study background: The study drew acute and convalescent COVID-19 samples from the United States, Italy and Spain.

Authors' methods: Reference gene primer amplification yielded estimated nucleated cell counts. Data came from immunoSEQ multiplex PCR; TCRdb stores just in-frame clones and leaves some out. That table supplies the V and J calls and clone size; D and trimming were determined from the DNA. The repertoire has 400,000 to 550,000 clones, roughly nine tenths of them found once; the top ten carry roughly 2%. The V gene's germline CDR1 is SNHLY and CDR2 FYNNEI. Trimming took 6 bases from V and 0 from J, leaving 14 bases between them. The CDR3 length is 15 residues. Cohort allocation depended upon clinical history that participants reported.

The rearrangement links TRBV2 to TRBJ1-2; D remains ambiguous. Sequenced sample: PBMCs or T cells enriched from blood (not recorded which). The sequence came from a woman aged 18-29 years with acute COVID-19. CDR3 bases: TGTGCCAGCAGCCGAACGCCAGATTCTAACTATGGCTACACCTTC. Protein: CASSRTPDSNYGYTF.